The clone carrying this TCR beta chain was detected only a few times. The antigen remains unidentified. These data belong to a study of identical twins. Study-level points and caveats: Twins' excess sharing was less marked for out-of-frame beta sequences. Out-of-frame alpha sequences common to twins exhibited an excess of low generation probability.

The CDR3 covers 16 residues. The V gene end was trimmed by 1 base and the J gene end by 7 bases; junction bases not matched to a gene: 11. Germline V lookup: CDR1 SGHRS, CDR2 YFSETQ. A universal primer site was incorporated via template switching, and the cDNA contained unique molecular identifiers. TCRdb re-called the 5' RACE reads with MiXCR, one entry per CDR3 protein. The sample holds about 530,000 distinct CDR3 sequences, 20% to 25% seen once. The same data also went into a second study, on yellow fever vaccine responses in identical twins.

The sequence was collected from a young woman in good health. This sequence joins TRBV5-1 and TRBJ2-1, with 7 bases matching TRBD2. The sequencing input was CD4+ T cells sorted from blood. The CDR3 nucleotides are TGCGCCAGCAGCTTGCTAGCGGCCTTCAATAGAAATGAGCAGTTCTTC. Its translation: CASSLLAAFNRNEQFF.